One and the same sample provided the 2 T cell receptor beta chains below, sequenced in a study of shared clonotypes between healthy human individuals. Only in-frame clones appear in the TCRdb table, and some are missing; sequencing was by immunoSEQ multiplex PCR. The sample lists under 1,900,000 clones, around 98.5% seen once, with around 0.33% in the top ten. Sequenced input: naive CD4+ T cells sorted from blood. The subset: CD45RA+ positively selected. The source of these receptors is a man aged 25 to 45 in good health.

This sequence joins TRBV18 and TRBJ2-3; 7 bases align to TRBD2. V was clipped by 5 bases and J by 6 bases; unmatched bases: 8. CDR1 and CDR2 from the germline V gene are KGHSH and LQKENI. The CDR3 spans 14 residues. The CDR3 sequence: CASSSVRGVDTQYF. The CDR3 DNA reads as TGTGCCAGCTCATCGGTCCGGGGGGTGGATACGCAGTATTTT. Drawing the rest from reference TRBV18 and TRBJ2-3, the complete variable domain is NAGVMQNPRHLVRRRGQEARLRCSPMKGHSHVYWYRQLPEEGLKFMVYLQKENIIDESGMPKERFSAEFPKEGPSILRIQQVVRGDSAAYFCASSSVRGVDTQYFGPGTRLTVL.

This rearrangement joins TRBV12-5 to TRBJ2-1; 11 bases map to TRBD2. CDR1 is LGHNT and CDR2 is FRNRAP in the germline V gene. The junction had 3 bases not matched to a gene; V was cut back by 3 bases and J by 5 bases. This CDR3 is 15 amino acids long. CDR3 DNA sequence: TGTGCTAGTGGTTTAGGGACTAGCGGCAACAATGAGCAGTTCTTC. Amino acids: CASGLGTSGNNEQFF.